The 5 T cell receptor beta chains listed next were all sequenced from one sample in a study of cytomegalovirus exposure and HLA in healthy donors. A multiplex PCR was run with 60 Vbeta primers and 13 Jbeta primers. Generated by immunoSEQ multiplex PCR, the TCRdb table keeps only in-frame clones and is missing some. Seen here are under 150,000 clones, 75% to 90% observed once, and the top ten hold about 8.1%. Sequencing input: PBMCs. These receptors were collected from a woman aged 45-59 years in good health and CMV-seropositive.

This clone was found once. In DNA form, the CDR3 reads TGTGCCAGCAGTGCGGGCCAGGGGGTTGTGGATACGCAGTATTTT. This gives the protein CASSAGQGVVDTQYF. This chain connects TRBV2 to TRBJ2-3; 7 bases map to TRBD1. V dropped 4 bases and J dropped 6; count of bases not matched to a gene: 10. The CDR3 loop spans 15 amino acids. Germline V CDR1 and CDR2: SNHLY, FYNNEI.

CDR3 loop: CASSPGGGRANEQFF. As DNA, the CDR3 is TGTGCCAGCAGTCCGGGGGGAGGGCGCGCCAATGAGCAGTTCTTC. V and J are TRBV7-9 and TRBJ2-1; 7 nucleotides match TRBD2. The CDR3 extends over 15 amino acids. V lost 6 bases to trimming and J lost 6 bases; unmatched junction nucleotides: 11. Looked up from germline, CDR1 is SEHNR and CDR2 is FQNEAQ (reference sequence). Supplemented by reference TRBV7-9 and TRBJ2-1, the full variable domain reads DTGVSQNPRHKITKRGQNVTFRCDPISEHNRLYWYRQTLGQGPEFLTYFQNEAQLEKSRLLSDRFSAERPKGSFSTLEIQRTEQGDSAMYLCASSPGGGRANEQFFGPGTRLTVL.

This rearrangement joins TRBV6-5 to TRBJ2-5; 11 bases match TRBD2. J lost 5 bases, V lost 6 bases, and 5 bases had no gene match. The length of the CDR3 is 14 residues. Germline CDR1 is MNHEY and CDR2 is SVGAGI. The CDR3 is CASSLAGGRETQYF. The CDR3 coding sequence is TGTGCCAGCAGCTTAGCGGGGGGGCGGGAGACCCAGTACTTC.

The chain carries TRBV28 and TRBJ1-3, with D possibly matching TRBD1 (6 bases). The germline gives CDR1 MDHEN, CDR2 SYDVKM. The CDR3 has 16 amino acids. V was shortened by 5 bases and J by 3 bases, with 17 bases between the two germline ends. CDR3 in amino acids: CASSGQSSHFGNTIYF. Here the CDR3 DNA reads TGTGCCAGCAGTGGACAGTCCTCTCACTTTGGAAACACCATATATTTT.

This clone was recorded a few times. The genes are TRBV18 and TRBJ2-1, with TRBD2 as a possible D gene (5 bases). This CDR3 comprises 17 residues. The germline V gene encodes CDR1 KGHSH and CDR2 LQKENI. Trimming pared 0 bases from V and 7 bases from J, leaving 19 bases between. DNA of the CDR3: TGTGCCAGCTCACCACCAAATGCTCTTGGGGAGAGGAATGAGCAGTTCTTC. It translates to CASSPPNALGERNEQFF. The whole variable domain, filled in from reference TRBV18 and TRBJ2-1, reads NAGVMQNPRHLVRRRGQEARLRCSPMKGHSHVYWYRQLPEEGLKFMVYLQKENIIDESGMPKERFSAEFPKEGPSILRIQQVVRGDSAAYFCASSPPNALGERNEQFFGPGTRLTVL.